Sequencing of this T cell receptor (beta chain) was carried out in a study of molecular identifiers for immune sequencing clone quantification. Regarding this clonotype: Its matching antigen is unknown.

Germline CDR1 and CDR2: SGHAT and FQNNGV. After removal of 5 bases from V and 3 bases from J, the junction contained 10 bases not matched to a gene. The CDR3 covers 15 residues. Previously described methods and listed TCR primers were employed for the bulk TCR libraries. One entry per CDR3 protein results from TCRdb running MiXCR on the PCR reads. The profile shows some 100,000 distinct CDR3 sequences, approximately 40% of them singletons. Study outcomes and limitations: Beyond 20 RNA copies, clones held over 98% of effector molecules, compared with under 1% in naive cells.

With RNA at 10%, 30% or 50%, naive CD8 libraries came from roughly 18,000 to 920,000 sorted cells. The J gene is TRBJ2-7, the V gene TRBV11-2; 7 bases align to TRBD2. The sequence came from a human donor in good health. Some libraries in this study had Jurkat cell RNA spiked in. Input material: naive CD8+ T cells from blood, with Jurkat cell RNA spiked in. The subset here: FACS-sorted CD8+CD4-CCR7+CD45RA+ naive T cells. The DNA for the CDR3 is TGTGCCAGCAGCCGCTTCACCGGGAGGAACTACGAGCAGTACTTC. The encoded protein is CASSRFTGRNYEQYF.